These 14 T cell receptor beta chains share one sample of origin, sequenced in a study of control samples from healthy donors and cancer patients. Data came from immunoSEQ multiplex PCR; TCRdb stores just in-frame clones and leaves some out. The sample has fewer than 85,000 clones, 85% to 95% seen once. The sample taken for sequencing was blood. These receptor sequences come from a woman aged 55-70 years in good health.

This sequence joins TRBV28 and TRBJ1-2, with 9 bases lining up with TRBD1. V lost 5 bases and J lost 4; bases outside the gene matches: 11. This CDR3 has 16 residues. Germline loops: CDR1 MDHEN, CDR2 SYDVKM. CDR3 DNA sequence: TGTGCCAGCAGTATCCCATCCGGGACAGGGACCTATGGCTACACCTTC. It yields the protein CASSIPSGTGTYGYTF.

The chain couples TRBV10-3 to TRBJ2-1; the match to TRBD2 covers 10 bases. V lost 10 bases and J lost 4; bases outside the gene matches: 7. The germline V gene has CDR1 ENHRY and CDR2 SYGVKD. The CDR3 is 14 amino acids. CDR3 in amino acids: CATQREGRYNEQFF. The CDR3 DNA is TGTGCCACCCAGCGGGAGGGCCGATACAATGAGCAGTTCTTC.

V gene TRBV11-3 combines with J gene TRBJ2-7, with no clear D. CDR1 is SGHNT, CDR2 YENEEA, per germline. There are 13 residues in the CDR3. Trimming shortened V by 1 base and J by 4 bases, and 8 bases separated the two germline ends. The CDR3 sequence is CASSLGTQYEQYF. In DNA form, the CDR3 reads TGTGCCAGCAGCTTAGGAACTCAGTACGAGCAGTACTTC.

This clone is a singleton in its sample. The chain joins TRBV25-1 to TRBJ2-5; D is uncertain. V dropped 4 bases and J dropped 2 bases, with 11 bases sitting between them. CDR3 size: 14 residues. Germline loops: CDR1 MGHDK, CDR2 SYGVNS. The CDR3 nucleotides are TGTGCCAGCAGTGCGTTTAGAAGTCAAGAGACCCAGTACTTC. Encoded protein: CASSAFRSQETQYF. Supplemented by reference TRBV25-1 and TRBJ2-5, the full variable domain reads EADIYQTPRYLVIGTGKKITLECSQTMGHDKMYWYQQDPGMELHLIHYSYGVNSTEKGDLSSESTVSRIRTEHFPLTLESARPSHTSQYLCASSAFRSQETQYFGPGTRLLVL.

This clone is a singleton in its sample. V usage is TRBV5-1 and J usage is TRBJ2-2; D call uncertain. The V gene lost 2 bases and the J gene lost 1 base, with 9 bases spanning the gap. This CDR3 comprises 15 residues. Germline V gives CDR1 SGHRS, CDR2 YFSETQ. The CDR3 bases are TGCGCCAGCAGCTTCGACATAATGAACACCGGGGAGCTGTTTTTT. This gives the protein CASSFDIMNTGELFF. The full variable domain, with the rest looked up from reference TRBV5-1 and TRBJ2-2, is KAGVTQTPRYLIKTRGQQVTLSCSPISGHRSVSWYQQTPGQGLQFLFEYFSETQRNKGNFPGRFSGRQFSNSRSEMNVSTLELGDSALYLCASSFDIMNTGELFFGEGSRLTVL.

CDR3 DNA sequence: TGCGCCAGCAAGAGGGACAGGGAGTACGAGCAGTACTTC. As protein: CASKRDREYEQYF. The V call is TRBV5-1, the J call TRBJ2-7, with 9 nucleotides matching TRBD1. Germline V gene sequence: CDR1 SGHRS, CDR2 YFSETQ. V was clipped by 6 bases and J by 4 bases; unmatched bases: 5. The CDR3 totals 13 residues.

The CDR3 loop reads CASSRNYPTGSSGNTIYF. The CDR3 region has the DNA TGTGCCAGTAGTAGAAACTATCCGACAGGGAGCTCTGGAAACACCATATATTTT. J is TRBJ1-3 and V is TRBV19; TRBD1 aligns across 7 bases. With V trimmed by 4 bases and J by 0 bases, 12 bases remained unmatched. The germline gives CDR1 LNHDA, CDR2 SQIVND (reference sequence). The CDR3 totals 18 residues.

The gene calls are TRBV6-1 and TRBJ2-7; D remains unclear. Germline V gene lookup returns CDR1 MNHNS and CDR2 SASEGT. The V gene lost 2 bases and the J gene lost 0 bases, with 8 bases spanning the gap. CDR3 length: 14 residues. The CDR3 coding sequence is TGTGCCAGCAGTGAAAGGTCGGCCTCCTACGAGCAGTACTTC. Translating gives CASSERSASYEQYF.

The V call is TRBV2, the J call TRBJ1-5; D not certain. V was trimmed by 2 bases and J by 0 bases, leaving 8 bases between them. The CDR3 spans 15 residues. The germline V gene has CDR1 SNHLY and CDR2 FYNNEI. DNA for the CDR3: TGTGCCAGCAGTGAACAAGGGAATAGCAATCAGCCCCAGCATTTT. It translates to CASSEQGNSNQPQHF.

The gene calls are TRBV6-5 and TRBJ2-3; D is unclear. Germline lookup yields CDR1 MNHEY and CDR2 SVGAGI. This CDR3 contains 15 residues. Trimming took off 0 bases at V and 0 bases at J, with 7 bases between the two ends. For the CDR3, the DNA is TGTGCCAGCAGTTACTCATATCCTAGCACAGATACGCAGTATTTT. Its protein is CASSYSYPSTDTQYF.

This chain uses TRBV19 with TRBJ2-4; 9 bases map to TRBD1. Trimming took 2 bases from V and 9 from J; bases not matched to a gene: 11. Germline V gives CDR1 LNHDA, CDR2 SQIVND (reference sequence). This CDR3 contains 16 residues. CDR3 nucleotides: TGTGCCAGTAGTATAAGGCCGGGACAGGGAAGTGGCATTCAGTACTTC. It encodes CASSIRPGQGSGIQYF.

The genes are TRBV11-2 and TRBJ2-2; D not resolved. The CDR3 is made up of 16 amino acids. Trimming shortened V by 5 bases and J by 4 bases, and 17 bases separated the two germline ends. Germline assignment: CDR1 SGHAT and CDR2 FQNNGV. In DNA form, the CDR3 reads TGTGCCAGCAGCCCGCAACGATTATTGGGCACCGGGGAGCTGTTTTTT. This sequence encodes CASSPQRLLGTGELFF.

The J gene is TRBJ1-4, the V gene TRBV7-9, with D tentatively TRBD1 (6 bases). CDR3 length equals 15 residues. V lost 2 bases to trimming and J lost 7 bases, with 14 bases between them. Per germline, CDR1 SEHNR and CDR2 FQNEAQ (reference sequence). CDR3 nucleotides: TGTGCCAGCAGCTTAACAGGGAGTTTAGGTGAAAAACTGTTTTTT. Amino acid sequence: CASSLTGSLGEKLFF.

This rearrangement joins TRBV23-1 to TRBJ1-3; 7 bases agree with TRBD1. TRBV23-1 is noted as an ORF with a role that remains uncertain. This CDR3 has 18 residues. Germline trimming cut 1 base from V and 0 bases from J; bases unmatched to any gene: 9. CDR3 amino acids: CASSQWGTVTNSGNTIYF. CDR3 DNA: TGCGCCAGCAGTCAATGGGGGACAGTCACAAACTCTGGAAACACCATATATTTT.